What follows are 20 T cell receptor beta chains derived from one specimen sequenced in a study of radiotherapy plus CTLA-4 blockade in lung cancer. TCRdb's table, derived via immunoSEQ multiplex PCR, lists solely in-frame clones and lacks some. The sample has tens of thousands of clones, 60% to 80% seen once. Sequences were derived from peripheral blood, sampled from a patient treated with radiotherapy plus ipilimumab. These receptors all stem from a human donor with non-small cell lung cancer who had stable disease on radiotherapy plus ipilimumab.

The rearrangement uses TRBV19 and TRBJ1-2; 7 bases agree with TRBD1. The CDR3 covers 15 residues. The germline gives CDR1 LNHDA, CDR2 SQIVND (reference sequence). Germline trimming cut 4 bases from V and 8 bases from J; bases unmatched to any gene: 13. The CDR3 spells CASSNPGTAVRGYTF. The CDR3 coding sequence is TGTGCCAGTAGTAACCCCGGGACAGCGGTCCGGGGCTACACCTTC.

J is TRBJ1-4 and V is TRBV15, with D unresolved. Trimming left V 1 base short and J 5 bases short, with 14 bases between. From germline, CDR1 is LNHNV and CDR2 YYDKDF (reference sequence). There are 16 residues in the CDR3. Here the CDR3 DNA reads TGTGCCACCAGCAGAGCACGGGGTGGGAGGAATGAAAAACTGTTTTTT. This encodes CATSRARGGRNEKLFF. The whole variable domain, filled in from reference TRBV15 and TRBJ1-4, reads DAMVIQNPRYQVTQFGKPVTLSCSQTLNHNVMYWYQQKSSQAPKLLFHYYDKDFNNEADTPDNFQSRRPNTSFCFLDIRSPGLGDTAMYLCATSRARGGRNEKLFFGSGTQLSVL.

V usage is TRBV2 and J usage is TRBJ1-2; 8 positions agree with TRBD1. This CDR3 spans 15 amino acids. Germline CDR1 and CDR2: SNHLY and FYNNEI. V lost 6 bases, J lost 2 bases, and 8 bases stayed unmatched. The CDR3 DNA sequence: TGTGCCAGCAGCTTAGGACAGGGTGGGAACTATGGCTACACCTTC. As protein: CASSLGQGGNYGYTF.

The V and J genes are TRBV28 and TRBJ1-5; TRBD1 agrees at 9 bases. The germline CDR1 and CDR2 sequences are MDHEN and SYDVKM. The junction had 3 bases not matched to a gene; V was cut back by 3 bases and J by 3 bases. The CDR3 is made up of 15 amino acids. The CDR3 reads CASSLGDRVNQPQHF. The CDR3, as DNA: TGTGCCAGCAGTTTGGGGGACAGGGTCAATCAGCCCCAGCATTTT.

This chain joins TRBV7-9 and TRBJ1-1, with 7 bases aligning to TRBD1. CDR1 and CDR2 (germline): SEHNR, FQNEAQ (reference sequence). V gave up 11 bases and J gave up 0 bases; unmatched junction bases: 9. The CDR3 runs 14 residues. The CDR3 coding sequence is TGTGCCGGCACCCTAGGGGGCATGAACACTGAAGCTTTCTTT. It yields the protein CAGTLGGMNTEAFF.

The J gene is TRBJ1-5, the V gene TRBV28; no clear D. Per the germline V gene, CDR1 is MDHEN and CDR2 is SYDVKM. The germline V and J ends were trimmed by 3 bases and 2 bases, with 2 bases remaining between them. This CDR3 contains 12 residues. As DNA, the CDR3 is TGTGCCAGCAGTTTCGGCAATCAGCCCCAGCATTTT. This sequence encodes CASSFGNQPQHF. Full variable domain (rest looked up from reference TRBV28 and TRBJ1-5): DVKVTQSSRYLVKRTGEKVFLECVQDMDHENMFWYRQDPGLGLRLIYFSYDVKMKEKGDIPEGYSVSREKKERFSLILESASTNQTSMYLCASSFGNQPQHFGDGTRLSIL.

This clone was observed once. The V call is TRBV10-1, the J call TRBJ2-7, with unresolved D. TRBJ2-1 explains the end of the DNA better; the J call may be wrong. The germline CDR1 and CDR2 sequences are WNHNN and SYGVQD (reference sequence). The CDR3 is made up of 13 amino acids. For the CDR3, the DNA is TGCGCCAGCAGTGAACGTCAGCTGCACGAGCAGTTCTTC. As protein: CASSERQLHEQFF.

J is TRBJ2-7 and V is TRBV18, with D possibly being TRBD1 or TRBD2 (6 bases each). The CDR3 contains 13 residues. V was cut by 3 bases and J by 5 bases, with 11 bases left in between. Germline-derived CDR1 and CDR2 are KGHSH and LQKENI. The CDR3 loop reads CASSPEGQNEQYF. DNA of the CDR3: TGTGCCAGCTCACCGGAGGGACAAAACGAGCAGTACTTC.

This clone has more than one count but fewer than ten. This rearrangement joins TRBV6-6 to TRBJ2-7, with D hard to call. Germline V gives CDR1 MNHNY, CDR2 SVGAGI (reference sequence). This CDR3 is built from 16 residues. V gave up 2 bases and J gave up 5 bases, with 19 bases separating them. The chain's CDR3 is CASSYNLDPPGHEQYF. The CDR3 nucleotides are TGTGCCAGCAGTTACAACCTTGACCCCCCTGGCCACGAGCAGTACTTC.

The V gene is TRBV6-5, the J gene TRBJ1-2, with D tentatively TRBD1 (6 bases). V dropped 2 bases and J dropped 2 bases, with 6 bases sitting between them. The CDR3 loop spans 13 amino acids. In germline, CDR1 is MNHEY, CDR2 SVGAGI. The CDR3 loop reads CASSYTGNYGYTF. The CDR3 coding sequence is TGTGCCAGCAGTTACACAGGGAACTATGGCTACACCTTC.

This chain links TRBV7-9 with TRBJ1-5; TRBD1 is a possible D gene (5 bases). There are 17 residues in the CDR3. V was shortened by 5 bases and J by 7 bases, with 24 bases between the two germline ends. Germline CDR1 SEHNR, CDR2 FQNEAQ (reference sequence). The CDR3 here is CASSRGGIKGRGQPQHF. CDR3 DNA: TGTGCCAGCAGCAGGGGCGGTATCAAGGGAAGGGGACAGCCCCAGCATTTT.

In the case of this clone: An end of the junction does not agree with germline; a read error may underlie this. The CDR3 sequence is CSSRATDNSPLHF. CDR3 nucleotide sequence: TGTTCCAGCCGGGCGACAGATAATTCACCCCTCCACTTT. The V and J genes are TRBV2 and TRBJ1-6, with TRBD1 as a possible D gene (5 bases). Germline CDR1 and CDR2: SNHLY and FYNNEI. This CDR3 is 13 amino acids long.

This clone was found a few times. The rearrangement uses TRBV14 and TRBJ1-6, with a possible D match to TRBD1 (5 bases). In germline, CDR1 is SGHDN, CDR2 FVKESK. This CDR3 comprises 15 residues. Deletions cut 3 bases from V and 7 bases from J, with 13 bases between. The CDR3 DNA reads as TGTGCCAGCAGCCAGGGGCCTACTTGGAATTCACCCCTCCACTTT. It translates to CASSQGPTWNSPLHF.

The chain uses TRBV6-5 and TRBJ1-1, with unresolved D. Trimming removed 4 bases at V and 1 base at J, with 10 bases between. The CDR3 is 14 residues long. The germline CDR1 and CDR2 sequences are MNHEY and SVGAGI. For the CDR3, the DNA is TGTGCCAGCAGTTCGGAGACGGGGAACACTGAAGCTTTCTTT. Translation gives CASSSETGNTEAFF.

The chain recombines TRBV5-5 with TRBJ2-3; D is perhaps TRBD2 (6 bases). The V gene's germline CDR1 is SGHKS and CDR2 YYEKEE (reference sequence). CDR3 length equals 13 residues. The germline V and J ends were trimmed by 4 bases and 4 bases, with 10 bases remaining between them. CDR3 residues: CASSRDSSDTQYF. The CDR3 region has the DNA TGTGCCAGCAGCCGGGACTCATCAGATACGCAGTATTTT.

This chain joins TRBV11-2 and TRBJ2-5; D gene ambiguous. V was cut by 0 bases and J by 5 bases, with 4 bases left in between. Germline loops: CDR1 SGHAT, CDR2 FQNNGV. The length of the CDR3 is 12 residues. The CDR3 loop reads CASSLDHETQYF. The DNA of the CDR3 is TGTGCCAGCAGCTTAGATCACGAGACCCAGTACTTC.

The rearrangement joins TRBV30 to TRBJ2-1, with a possible D match to TRBD1 (5 bases). Germline values: CDR1 GTSNPN, CDR2 SVGIG (reference sequence). V dropped 0 bases and J dropped 3 bases, with 15 bases sitting between them. This CDR3 has 16 amino acids. This CDR3 reads CAWSVPLPDIYNEQFF. The CDR3 nucleotides are TGTGCCTGGAGTGTACCCCTACCGGACATCTACAATGAGCAGTTCTTC.

V is TRBV5-5 and J is TRBJ2-5, with 7 bases identical to TRBD2. Germline CDR1 and CDR2: SGHKS and YYEKEE (reference sequence). V shed 5 bases, J shed 2 bases, and the junction held 9 bases outside the gene matches. CDR3 length: 15 amino acids. The CDR3 spells CASRSPGGNQETQYF. For the CDR3, the DNA is TGTGCCAGCAGATCCCCGGGGGGAAATCAAGAGACCCAGTACTTC.

The gene calls are TRBV6-6 and TRBJ2-7; D possibly corresponds to TRBD1 (5 bases). Germline CDR1 MNHNY, CDR2 SVGAGI (reference sequence). This CDR3 is built from 14 residues. Trimming removed 0 bases at V and 4 bases at J, with 10 bases between. The CDR3 DNA reads as TGTGCCAGCAGTTACTCCATGGACATGTACGAGCAGTACTTC. Translation gives CASSYSMDMYEQYF.

As concerns this clone: Other DNA sequences in this specimen translate into the identical CDR3. The chain links TRBV5-1 to TRBJ1-5; TRBD1 matches 11 bases. Germline values: CDR1 SGHRS, CDR2 YFSETQ. With V trimmed by 4 bases and J by 7 bases, 7 bases remained unmatched. The CDR3 sequence is 15 residues long. The CDR3 nucleotides are TGCGCCAGCAGCCCGGGACAGGGGGACAACCAGCCCCAGCATTTT. Translated: CASSPGQGDNQPQHF.